This is a list of T cell receptor beta chains from one sample in a study of blood T cell repertoires in COVID-19. Data came from immunoSEQ multiplex PCR; TCRdb stores just in-frame clones and leaves some out. The sample shows some 200,000 clones, roughly 82% of them seen only once. The source material was peripheral blood. The source of these receptors is a man in his forties or fifties with active or convalescent COVID-19. CDR3s include the opening cysteine and the closing phenylalanine or tryptophan. D genes are given only for firm matches. Expanded clones get a size class; other rows say once, few or many, or leave the size out.

TRBV24-1	TRBJ1-3	NA	NA	TGTGCCACGATTGACAGACTCTCTGGAAACACCATATATTTT	CATIDRLSGNTIYF
TRBV12-5	TRBJ2-2	NA	NA	TGTGCTAGTGGTCATTTGCGGGGAGATGAACACCGGGGAGCTGTTTTT	CASGHLRGDEHRGAVF
TRBV27	TRBJ1-2	NA	TRBD1	TGTGCCAGCAGTTTTTCAAAACGGACAGGTGATGGCTACACCTTC	CASSFSKRTGDGYTF
TRBV13	TRBJ2-2	NA	TRBD1	TGTGCCAGCAGCTCGCAATCGGACAGGAGAAACACCGGGGAGCTGTTTTTT	CASSSQSDRRNTGELFF
TRBV7-2	TRBJ1-2	few	NA	TGTGCCAGCAGCTTGTCAAGCAGGGAAGATGGCTACACCTTC	CASSLSSREDGYTF
TRBV11-2	TRBJ2-5	NA	NA	TGTGCCAGCAGATTCCTATGGGACGGGGGAGAAGAGACCCAGTACTTC	CASRFLWDGGEETQYF
TRBV18	TRBJ1-1	NA	NA	TGTGCCAGCTCACCAGGCAGGAACACTGAAGCTTTCTTT	CASSPGRNTEAFF
TRBV7-6	TRBJ1-1	NA	TRBD1	TGTGCCAGCAGCTTAGCGGAGGGGGCGAACACTGAAGCTTTCTTT	CASSLAEGANTEAFF
TRBV7-2	TRBJ2-7	few	TRBD1	TGTGCCAGCAGCTTTACCCCAGGACAGGGGGGCGAGCAGTACTTC	CASSFTPGQGGEQYF
TRBV27	TRBJ1-6	NA	TRBD1	TGTGCCAGCAGAGGACAGGGGAGAAGCTATAATTCACCCCTCCACTTT	CASRGQGRSYNSPLHF
TRBV5-1	TRBJ2-3	few	TRBD2	TGCGCCAGCAGCTTGCGGGGTAGCGGGGGCCAGGGTGCAGATACGCAGTATTTT	CASSLRGSGGQGADTQYF
TRBV28	TRBJ2-1	NA	TRBD2	TGTGCCAGCAGTTCGATCCTACGGACTAGCGGTTACAATGAGCAGTTCTTC	CASSSILRTSGYNEQFF
TRBV5-5	TRBJ1-4	NA	NA	TGTGCCAGCAGCCCAATCAGGGAGGGTGAAAAACTGTTTTTT	CASSPIREGEKLFF
TRBV3-1/TRBV3-2	TRBJ1-6	once	NA	TGTGCCAGCAGCCAAGTGTGGCAGGGTGGTTCACCCCTCCACTTT	CASSQVWQGGSPLHF
TRBV21-1	TRBJ2-7	NA	NA	TGTGCCAGCCACCCAAATAACCCCGGACTCACTAGCGGGAACGCTTACTCCTACGAGCAGTACTTC	CASHPNNPGLTSGNAYSYEQYF
TRBV7-2	TRBJ1-2	NA	NA	TGTGCCAGCAGCGGCCGGGAACCTGGGAGCTATGGCTACACCTTC	CASSGREPGSYGYTF
TRBV7-3	TRBJ1-6	once	NA	TGTGCCAGCAGCTTGGGGGGGCTCGGGAATTCACCCCTCCACTTT	CASSLGGLGNSPLHF
TRBV12-3/TRBV12-4	TRBJ1-1	NA	TRBD1	TGTGCCAGCAGTTCAGGGGGCCACACTGAAGCTTTCTTT	CASSSGGHTEAFF
TRBV15	TRBJ1-4	NA	NA	TGTGCCACCAGCAGAGATTGGAAGGGGCGTACTAATGAAAAACTGTTTTTT	CATSRDWKGRTNEKLFF
TRBV5-4	TRBJ2-1	NA	TRBD1	TGTGCCAGCAGCTTGGGAGGGACAGGGAGCTCCTACAATGAGCAGTTCTTC	CASSLGGTGSSYNEQFF
TRBV19	TRBJ1-2	NA	TRBD1	TGTGCCAGTACCCCGGACAGGGCGTCCTATGGCTACACCTTC	CASTPDRASYGYTF
TRBV7-8	TRBJ2-7	NA	TRBD2	TGTGCCAGCAGCGGATTAGCGGGAGTCGTGGGGGAGCAGTACTTC	CASSGLAGVVGEQYF
TRBV27	TRBJ1-2	NA	TRBD1	TGTGCCAGCAGTTTCACAGGTCCGACAGGGCTAGCCTACACCTTC	CASSFTGPTGLAYTF